A selection of T cell receptor beta chains follows, all from one sample in a study of early T cells in non-severe SARS-CoV-2 infection. TCRdb processed the 5' RACE reads anew with MiXCR; each CDR3 protein has one entry. This sample yields some 60,000 distinct CDR3 sequences, of which roughly 10% are seen a single time; roughly 8% belongs to the top ten. The material sequenced was whole blood. The receptors here all came from an adult who was a healthcare worker with PCR-confirmed SARS-CoV-2 infection or an uninfected control (not recorded which). Both conserved end residues are part of each CDR3. A D gene is named only where the DNA matches it firmly. Only part of the rows carry a size: once, few, many, or a class if the clone is expanded.

TRBD2	TRBJ2-3	TRBV7-2	few	TGTGCCAGCAGCTTAGGCGGGGCGGGAGTAAAGAATACGCAGTATTTT	CASSLGGAGVKNTQYF
TRBD1	TRBJ1-2	TRBV10-3	many	TGTGCCATCAGCTTACAGGGGCCCGGCTCGGCTTATGGCTACACCTTC	CAISLQGPGSAYGYTF
-	TRBJ2-7	TRBV18	-	TGTGCCAGCCGACACCGACAGCCAGCGGACGAGCAGTACTTC	CASRHRQPADEQYF
-	TRBJ2-1	TRBV25-1	few	TGTGCCAGCAGTGAATACGGGGGCAGCTACAATGAGCAGTTCTTC	CASSEYGGSYNEQFF
-	TRBJ1-2	TRBV27	-	TGTGCCAGCAGTCGGAGTCGACAAAACTATGGCTACACCTTC	CASSRSRQNYGYTF
TRBD1	TRBJ2-5	TRBV5-1	many	TGCGCCAGCGGCTACCGCGGACAGGGAGAGACCCAGTACTTC	CASGYRGQGETQYF
-	TRBJ1-4	TRBV18	few	TGTGCCAGCTCACCACAGGGGCCACTGTTTTTT	CASSPQGPLFF
-	TRBJ1-2	TRBV7-6	many	TGTGCCAGCAGCTTGGGACGGATCTATGGCTACACCTTC	CASSLGRIYGYTF
-	TRBJ2-1	TRBV27	many	TGTGCCAGCAGTTTAGTGAGGATCGATGAGCAGTTCTTC	CASSLVRIDEQFF
-	TRBJ1-6	TRBV7-2	few	TGTGCCAGCAGCCCTCAACTGGCTAACTCACCCCTCCACTTT	CASSPQLANSPLHF
-	TRBJ1-5	TRBV7-9	many	TGTGCCAGCAGCCGAGACGATTATCAGCCCCAGCATTTT	CASSRDDYQPQHF
TRBD1	TRBJ1-5	TRBV6-2/TRBV6-3	-	TGTGCCAGCAGTAACTCCACCCAGGGGGTAAGCAATCAGCCCCAGCATTTT	CASSNSTQGVSNQPQHF
TRBD1	TRBJ2-7	TRBV11-2	many	TGTGCCAGCAGCTTAGAGACAGGGCCCTACGAGCAGTACTTC	CASSLETGPYEQYF
TRBD2	TRBJ2-1	TRBV19	many	TGTGCCAGTAGTATCCAACTAGCGGGAGGGGGCAATGAGCAGTTCTTC	CASSIQLAGGGNEQFF
-	TRBJ2-1	TRBV5-1	few	TGCGCCAGCAGCAATTTACTTAACTACAATGAGCAGTTCTTC	CASSNLLNYNEQFF
TRBD2	TRBJ2-1	TRBV7-3	few	TGTGCCAGCAGCCCAACAGCGGGAGGGCCCAATGACAATGAGCAGTTCTTC	CASSPTAGGPNDNEQFF
TRBD2	TRBJ2-3	TRBV3-1	-	TGTGCCAGCAGCCTAAGACTAGCGGGAGGCACAGATACGCAGTATTTT	CASSLRLAGGTDTQYF
-	TRBJ1-1	TRBV28	few	TGTGCCAGCAGTTCCTTACAGGGCATGAACACTGAAGCTTTCTTT	CASSSLQGMNTEAFF
-	TRBJ2-2	TRBV5-6	few	TGTGCCAGCAGCTTTGATACAGGGAATTTGGTAACCGGGGAGCTGTTTTTT	CASSFDTGNLVTGELFF
-	TRBJ1-6	TRBV4-2	many	TGTGCCAGCAGCCGGGGGGAGGACAATTCACCCCTCCACTTT	CASSRGEDNSPLHF
TRBD1	TRBJ2-2	TRBV9	few	TGTGCCAGCAGCCCACAGGGGGTTAACACCGGGGAGCTGTTTTTT	CASSPQGVNTGELFF
TRBD1	TRBJ2-4	TRBV20-1	-	TGCAGTGCTAACCGGGACAGCTTCAAAAACATTCAGTACTTC	CSANRDSFKNIQYF
-	TRBJ1-5	TRBV12-3/TRBV12-4	many	TGTGCCAGCAGTTTAGGATTGAGTGGGGGTCAGCCCCAGCATTTT	CASSLGLSGGQPQHF
-	TRBJ1-5	TRBV19	many	TGTGCCAGTAGTAACCTCCAGGGGCATCAGCCCCAGCATTTT	CASSNLQGHQPQHF
-	TRBJ2-7	TRBV11-2	many	TGTGCCAGCAGCGCAATTGGGTACGAGCAGTACTTC	CASSAIGYEQYF
-	TRBJ2-5	TRBV18	few	TGTGCCAGCTCCCGACTAGTGGAAGAGACCCAGTACTTC	CASSRLVEETQYF
TRBD2	TRBJ2-1	TRBV29-1	few	TGCAGCGTTGAGGCCCTAGCGGGAGGCGAGCAGTTCTTC	CSVEALAGGEQFF
-	TRBJ1-4	TRBV5-5	few	TGTGTCAGCAGCTTGGGGGGCTGGAATGAAAAACTGTTTTTT	CVSSLGGWNEKLFF
-	TRBJ2-3	TRBV9	-	TGTGCCAGCAGCGTAGGTGATAGGGCAGATACGCAGTATTTT	CASSVGDRADTQYF
-	TRBJ2-1	TRBV15	many	TGTGCCACCAGCAGAGTTGCCTCCTACAATGAGCAGTTCTTC	CATSRVASYNEQFF
-	TRBJ1-1	TRBV6-5	few	TGTGCCAGCATCAGAGCGGGGGGCAGTGAAGCTTTCTTT	CASIRAGGSEAFF
-	TRBJ2-6	TRBV29-1	few	TGCAGCGTTGAGCCCGTAGATTCAGGGGCCAACGTCCTGACTTTC	CSVEPVDSGANVLTF
-	TRBJ2-3	TRBV20-1	few	TGCAGTGCTCGAGGGGCGGGTAACACAGATACGCAGTATTTT	CSARGAGNTDTQYF
TRBD1	TRBJ1-5	TRBV7-2	-	TGTGCCAGCAGCCCAAGGACAGGGAGAGTAAATAGCAATCAGCCCCAGCATTTT	CASSPRTGRVNSNQPQHF
-	TRBJ1-3	TRBV12-5	few	TGTGCTAGTGCAGGTTCTGGAAACACCATATATTTT	CASAGSGNTIYF
-	TRBJ1-5	TRBV7-8	many	TGTGCCAGCAGCTTACTCAGACAGGCCAATCAGCCCCAGCATTTT	CASSLLRQANQPQHF
-	TRBJ2-3	TRBV11-2	many	TGTGCCAGCAGCTTAGCAACGATCACAGATACGCAGTATTTT	CASSLATITDTQYF
-	TRBJ2-1	TRBV4-1	-	TGCGCCAGCAGCCAACGTGTGAATGAGCAGTTCTTC	CASSQRVNEQFF
TRBD2	TRBJ2-7	TRBV12-3/TRBV12-4	-	TGTGCCAGCAGTCCCGGGACTAGTGTCTACGAGCAGTACTTC	CASSPGTSVYEQYF
-	TRBJ2-7	TRBV7-2	-	TGTGCCAGCAGCTTAGGAACTAGCAGGGGAGGAGAGCAGTACTTC	CASSLGTSRGGEQYF
-	TRBJ2-1	TRBV11-2	many	TGTGCCAGCAGCTTTCGTCCCGAAGGGGATGAGCAGTTCTTC	CASSFRPEGDEQFF
-	TRBJ2-7	TRBV6-5	few	TGTGCCAGCAGACGTGGGCGGGGTAGTGAGCAGTACTTC	CASRRGRGSEQYF
TRBD1	TRBJ1-2	TRBV7-9	many	TGTGCCAGCAGCTTGACAGGGAATGGCTACACCTTC	CASSLTGNGYTF
-	TRBJ2-5	TRBV7-9	many	TGTGCCAGCAGCTATCGGCGGACCCAAGAGACCCAGTACTTC	CASSYRRTQETQYF
-	TRBJ2-3	TRBV3-1	medium-sized	TGTGCCAGCAGCCGAAGCGGAGATCTCATAACAGATACGCAGTATTTT	CASSRSGDLITDTQYF
TRBD2	TRBJ2-2	TRBV20-1	many	TGCAGTGCTGGGGGACTAGCGGGAGACCCCGGGGAGCTGTTTTTT	CSAGGLAGDPGELFF
-	TRBJ2-1	TRBV27	medium-sized	TGTGCCAGCAGTTGGGGGGCTAGCGCTGACAATGAGCAGTTCTTC	CASSWGASADNEQFF
-	TRBJ1-2	TRBV29-1	few	TGCAGCGTTGAACAGGACTCTAACTATGGCTACACCTTC	CSVEQDSNYGYTF
-	TRBJ1-1	TRBV5-1	many	TGCGCCAGCAGCTTGGTTTCGGTTAGTGAAGCTTTCTTT	CASSLVSVSEAFF
TRBD2	TRBJ2-3	TRBV11-2	few	TGTGCCAGCAGCTTAAGGGGGCCGGGACTAGCGGGAGTGGGCACAGATACGCAGTATTTT	CASSLRGPGLAGVGTDTQYF
TRBD1	TRBJ1-6	TRBV12-3/TRBV12-4	-	TGTGCCAGCAGTTTCGGGACAGGGCTAACTAATTCACCCCTCCACTTT	CASSFGTGLTNSPLHF
-	TRBJ2-6	TRBV19	many	TGTGCGGGCAGGCACTCTGGGGCCAACGTCCTGACTTTC	CAGRHSGANVLTF
-	TRBJ2-7	TRBV6-5	medium-sized	TGTGCCAGCAGCCCCGAGGCCTTTAGCTCCTACGAGCAGTACTTC	CASSPEAFSSYEQYF